The sequence of this T cell receptor beta chain was determined in a study of T cell changes during pregnancy in multiple sclerosis. The table came from immunoSEQ multiplex PCR; TCRdb's copy has only in-frame clones and leaves some out. Among tens of thousands of clones listed, 92% were seen once. The CDR3 sequence is 13 residues long. J lost 6 bases, V lost 3 bases, and 7 bases had no gene match. Looked up from germline, CDR1 is GTSNPN and CDR2 is SVGIG (reference sequence). This TCR was sampled from a female donor with multiple sclerosis, enrolled in a pregnancy study. The sample consisted of peripheral blood, taken in the first trimester of pregnancy. This chain joins TRBV30 and TRBJ2-7, with TRBD1 matching over 8 bases. CDR3 sequence (DNA): TGTGCCTGGAGCACCGGGACAGGAGGCGAGCAGTACTTC. Translation gives CAWSTGTGGEQYF.